The entry below describes one T cell receptor (beta chain). Its antigen is undetermined. Sequencing of cultured CD4+ T cell DNA used the Oncomine TCR Beta short-read assay. Genomic DNA extraction was carried out from cultured CD4+ T cells. TCRdb reprocessed the PCR reads with MiXCR, giving one entry per CDR3 protein. The repertoire holds 15,000 to 20,000 distinct CDR3 sequences, around a third seen once, with 15% to 17% in the top ten. This entry comes from a study of vaccination and CD4 T cells after COVID-19. Across the study: Investigators took post-vaccine samples a median roughly 72 days after dose two, within a range of 14 to 241.

Findings of the study overall: It was found that, in convalescent patients, 304 of 307 vaccine-specific clones were spike mono-reactive.

V was pared by 5 bases and J by 3 bases, with 8 bases of the junction left unmatched. The CDR3 contains 16 residues. Germline lookup yields CDR1 SEHNR and CDR2 FQNEAQ (reference sequence). Specified treatment: roughly 10-day PBMC culture with coronavirus spike peptide pools or control peptides (ViraFEST assay). ViraFEST relied on peptide pools to expand antigen-specific T cells; the TCRs were sequenced afterward. This receptor was obtained from a human donor with COVID-19. The sequencing sample was made of cultured CD4+ T cells from blood. The chain links TRBV7-9 to TRBJ1-5, with TRBD1 matching 9 bases. The CDR3 DNA follows: TGTGCCAGCAGCCCCGGCGGGACAGGGAACAATCAGCCCCAGCATTTT. It specifies CASSPGGTGNNQPQHF. Looking up the rest from reference TRBV7-9 and TRBJ1-5 gives the full variable domain: DTGVSQNPRHKITKRGQNVTFRCDPISEHNRLYWYRQTLGQGPEFLTYFQNEAQLEKSRLLSDRFSAERPKGSFSTLEIQRTEQGDSAMYLCASSPGGTGNNQPQHFGDGTRLSIL.